Each of the 7 T cell receptor beta chains below was sequenced from the same sample in a study of T cells after yellow fever vaccination. One entry per CDR3 protein results from TCRdb running MiXCR on the 5' RACE reads. The sample has approximately 300,000 distinct CDR3 sequences, around 7% seen once; the top ten hold about 18%. The sample here was PBMCs, taken approximately 40 days after the first yellow fever vaccination. These receptors all stem from a man aged 18-30 years who received the YFV17D yellow fever vaccine.

This clonotype was counted between two and nine times. The V and J genes are TRBV24-1 and TRBJ2-1; possible D gene TRBD1, 6 bases. The V gene lost 5 bases and the J gene lost 6 bases, with 7 bases spanning the gap. CDR3 length: 12 amino acids. Germline loops: CDR1 KGHDR, CDR2 SFDVKD. Written as DNA, the CDR3 is TGTGCCACCAGTGTAGGGGGCAATGAGCAGTTCTTC. This gives the protein CATSVGGNEQFF.

The chain combines TRBV20-1 with TRBJ1-6; D gene unclear. Between the trimmed V and J ends, which lost 1 base and 3 bases, there was a span of 7 bases. The germline gives CDR1 DFQATT, CDR2 SNEGSKA (reference sequence). CDR3 length equals 14 residues. CDR3 bases: TGCAGTGCTAGAGGAGTTTTCTATAATTCACCCCTCCACTTT. This translates into CSARGVFYNSPLHF.

This clonotype was counted a few times. The chain uses TRBV12-3 or TRBV12-4 and TRBJ2-1; 11 bases align to TRBD2. The V gene end was trimmed by 11 bases and the J gene end by 11 bases; junction bases not matched to a gene: 5. CDR3 size: 11 residues. CDR3 DNA: TGTGCCTCTCTAGCGGGGGGTAAGCAGTTCTTC. Protein product: CASLAGGKQFF.

This clonotype was recorded many times. The chain couples TRBV4-3 to TRBJ2-5, with D tentatively TRBD2 (6 bases). Trimming removed 0 bases at V and 3 bases at J, with 11 bases between. The CDR3 is 15 residues long. CDR1 and CDR2 (germline): LGHNA, YSLEER. The CDR3 is CASSQDLREEETQYF. CDR3 DNA: TGCGCCAGCAGCCAAGATCTTAGGGAGGAAGAGACCCAGTACTTC.

This clonotype was seen repeatedly, ten times or more. This chain connects TRBV28 to TRBJ1-1; 9 nucleotides match TRBD1. The CDR3 has 18 amino acids. Germline V gene sequence: CDR1 MDHEN, CDR2 SYDVKM. J lost 5 bases, V lost 7 bases, and 20 bases had no gene match. DNA of the CDR3: TGTGCCAGCATCCTATTGGGAAACCGGGACAGGGCTATAACTGAAGCTTTCTTT. Protein: CASILLGNRDRAITEAFF.

This clonotype was observed at least ten times. This chain links TRBV18 with TRBJ2-7; TRBD1 aligns across 7 bases. V lost 6 bases, J lost 2 bases, and 7 bases stayed unmatched. The CDR3 totals 14 residues. CDR1 and CDR2 from the germline V gene are KGHSH and LQKENI. CDR3 coding DNA: TGTGCCAGCTCCTCGGGGCAGGGGGCCTACGAGCAGTACGTC. As protein: CASSSGQGAYEQYV.

The V gene is TRBV4-3, the J gene TRBJ2-5; D possibly uses TRBD1 or TRBD2 (5 bases each). Between the trimmed V and J ends, which lost 3 bases and 5 bases, there was a span of 10 bases. The CDR3 extends over 13 amino acids. Germline assignment: CDR1 LGHNA and CDR2 YSLEER. Here the CDR3 reads CASSQGVSETQYF. In DNA form, the CDR3 reads TGCGCCAGCAGCCAGGGGGTCTCGGAGACCCAGTACTTC.